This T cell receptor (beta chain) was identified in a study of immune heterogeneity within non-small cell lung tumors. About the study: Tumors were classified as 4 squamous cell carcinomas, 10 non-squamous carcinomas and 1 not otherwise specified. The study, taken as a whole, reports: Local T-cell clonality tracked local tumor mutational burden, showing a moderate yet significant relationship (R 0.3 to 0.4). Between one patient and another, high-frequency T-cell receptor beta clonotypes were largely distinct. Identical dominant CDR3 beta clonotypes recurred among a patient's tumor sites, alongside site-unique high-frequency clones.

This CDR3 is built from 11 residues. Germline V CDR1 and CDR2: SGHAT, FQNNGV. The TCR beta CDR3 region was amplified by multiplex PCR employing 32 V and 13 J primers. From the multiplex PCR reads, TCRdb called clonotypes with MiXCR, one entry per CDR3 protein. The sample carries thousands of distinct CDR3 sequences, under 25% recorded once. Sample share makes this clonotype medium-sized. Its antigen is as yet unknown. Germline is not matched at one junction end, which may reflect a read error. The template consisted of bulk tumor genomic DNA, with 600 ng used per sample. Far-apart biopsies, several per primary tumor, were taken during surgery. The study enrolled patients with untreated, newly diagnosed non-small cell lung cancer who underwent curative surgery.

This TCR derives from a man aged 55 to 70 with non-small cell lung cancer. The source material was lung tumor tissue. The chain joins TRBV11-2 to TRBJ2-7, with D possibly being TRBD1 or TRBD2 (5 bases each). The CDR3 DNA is TGTGCCAGCAACCCGGGACCCCTTTCCGTCTTC. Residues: CASNPGPLSVF.